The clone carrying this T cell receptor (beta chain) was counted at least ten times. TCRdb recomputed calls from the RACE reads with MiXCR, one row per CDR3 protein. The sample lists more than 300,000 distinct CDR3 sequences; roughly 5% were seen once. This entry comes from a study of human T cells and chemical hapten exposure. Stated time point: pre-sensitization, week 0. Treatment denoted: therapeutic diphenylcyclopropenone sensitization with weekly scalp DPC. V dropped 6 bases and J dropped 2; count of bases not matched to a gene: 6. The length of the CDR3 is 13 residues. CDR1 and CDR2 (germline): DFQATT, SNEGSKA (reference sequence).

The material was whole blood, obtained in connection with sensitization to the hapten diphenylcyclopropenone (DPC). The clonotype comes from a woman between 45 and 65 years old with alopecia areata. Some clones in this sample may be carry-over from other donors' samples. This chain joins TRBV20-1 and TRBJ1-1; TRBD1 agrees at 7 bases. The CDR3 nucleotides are TGCAGTGCCGGACAGGCTAGTAACACTGAAGCTTTCTTT. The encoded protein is CSAGQASNTEAFF.